The 8 T cell receptor beta chains given below trace back to one sample, sequenced in a study of graft-versus-host responses after intestinal transplantation. These receptors lack a known antigen. The method was immunoSEQ multiplex PCR; TCRdb's version includes in-frame clones alone and lacks a portion of them. The sample holds tens of thousands of clones, 90% to 95% seen once. The sequencing used unstimulated CD8+ T cells sorted from spleen or lymph node cells, collected before intestinal transplant. The receptors stem from a human donor who received an intestinal transplant.

V usage is TRBV11-2 and J usage is TRBJ2-4; TRBD2 matches at 7 bases. This CDR3 is built from 17 residues. Looked up from germline, CDR1 is SGHAT and CDR2 is FQNNGV. Unmatched junction bases numbered 6, after V lost 1 base and J lost 0 bases. The CDR3 nucleotides are TGTGCCAGCAGCTTAGGGGCTAGCGGCATAGCCAAAAACATTCAGTACTTC. Residues: CASSLGASGIAKNIQYF. Supplemented by reference TRBV11-2 and TRBJ2-4, the full variable domain reads EAGVAQSPRYKIIEKRQSVAFWCNPISGHATLYWYQQILGQGPKLLIQFQNNGVVDDSQLPKDRFSAERLKGVDSTLKIQPAKLEDSAVYLCASSLGASGIAKNIQYFGAGTRLSVL.

The chain links TRBV6-5 to TRBJ1-2; 8 positions agree with TRBD1. The CDR3 covers 12 residues. Trimming cost V 5 bases and J 8 bases; bases outside gene matches: 4. Germline values: CDR1 MNHEY, CDR2 SVGAGI. CDR3 nucleotides: TGTGCCAGCAGTACGGACAGGGCAGGCTACACCTTC. The encoded protein is CASSTDRAGYTF.

The rearrangement joins TRBV5-1 to TRBJ1-1; 10 nucleotides line up with TRBD1. Per the germline V gene, CDR1 is SGHRS and CDR2 is YFSETQ. J lost 8 bases, V lost 1 base, and 8 bases had no gene match. The CDR3 contains 15 residues. The chain's CDR3 is CASSLRGGQGLEAFF. The CDR3 DNA sequence: TGCGCCAGCAGCTTGCGTGGGGGACAGGGGCTCGAAGCTTTCTTT.

The chain carries TRBV27 and TRBJ2-7, with 8 bases identical to TRBD2. CDR3 size: 14 residues. CDR1 is MNHEY, CDR2 SMNVEV, per germline (reference sequence). With 5 bases clipped from V and 2 bases from J, the junction kept 5 bases outside the gene matches. The CDR3 protein is CASSLGLAPYEQYF. The CDR3 nucleotides read TGTGCCAGCAGTCTAGGACTAGCTCCCTACGAGCAGTACTTC.

This chain uses TRBV6-8 with TRBJ1-2; D is unclear. Looked up from germline, CDR1 is MNHGY and CDR2 is SAAAGT. V dropped 6 bases and J dropped 1 base, with 3 bases sitting between them. This CDR3 region has 11 residues. The CDR3: CASRFNYGYTF. DNA for the CDR3: TGTGCCAGCAGGTTTAACTATGGCTACACCTTC.

This clone has more than one count but fewer than ten. The chain recombines TRBV4-1 with TRBJ1-4; TRBD1 might be the D (5 bases). The CDR3 is made up of 14 amino acids. Germline loops: CDR1 MGHRA, CDR2 YSYEKL. Trimming pared 3 bases from V and 6 bases from J, leaving 11 bases between. In nucleotides, the CDR3 is TGCGCCAGCAGCCAGGGACCGGGAGATGAAAAACTGTTTTTT. Its translation is CASSQGPGDEKLFF.

The V call is TRBV27, the J call TRBJ2-5, with D possibly being TRBD2 (6 bases). The J call is uncertain, as TRBJ2-7 better fits the DNA end. CDR3 length: 14 residues. Germline assignment: CDR1 MNHEY and CDR2 SMNVEV (reference sequence). The CDR3 DNA follows: TGTGCCAGCAGTTTTGGTGATAGCGGCTACGAGCAGTACTTC. Translated, it gives CASSFGDSGYEQYF.

This chain connects TRBV9 to TRBJ2-7; 10 bases line up with TRBD1. This CDR3 contains 14 residues. CDR1 and CDR2 (germline): SGDLS, YYNGEE. Trimming removed 4 bases from V and 2 bases from J; junction bases left unmatched: 3. CDR3: CASSSGQGAYEQYF. The CDR3 DNA follows: TGTGCCAGCAGCTCCGGACAGGGGGCCTACGAGCAGTACTTC.